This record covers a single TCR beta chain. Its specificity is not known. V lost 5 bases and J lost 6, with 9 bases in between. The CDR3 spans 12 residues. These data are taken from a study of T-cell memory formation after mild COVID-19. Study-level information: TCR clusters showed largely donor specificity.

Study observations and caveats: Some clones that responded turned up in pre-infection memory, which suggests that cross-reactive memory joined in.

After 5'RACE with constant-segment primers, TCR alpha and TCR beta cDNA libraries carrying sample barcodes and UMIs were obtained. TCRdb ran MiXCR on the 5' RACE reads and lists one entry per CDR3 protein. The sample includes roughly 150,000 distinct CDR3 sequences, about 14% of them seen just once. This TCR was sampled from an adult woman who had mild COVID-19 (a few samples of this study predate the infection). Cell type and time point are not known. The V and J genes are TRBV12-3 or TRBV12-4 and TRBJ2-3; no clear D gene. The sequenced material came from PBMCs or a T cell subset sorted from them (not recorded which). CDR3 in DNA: TGTGCCAGCAGTGGGCTCAGCGATACGCAGTATTTT. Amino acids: CASSGLSDTQYF.